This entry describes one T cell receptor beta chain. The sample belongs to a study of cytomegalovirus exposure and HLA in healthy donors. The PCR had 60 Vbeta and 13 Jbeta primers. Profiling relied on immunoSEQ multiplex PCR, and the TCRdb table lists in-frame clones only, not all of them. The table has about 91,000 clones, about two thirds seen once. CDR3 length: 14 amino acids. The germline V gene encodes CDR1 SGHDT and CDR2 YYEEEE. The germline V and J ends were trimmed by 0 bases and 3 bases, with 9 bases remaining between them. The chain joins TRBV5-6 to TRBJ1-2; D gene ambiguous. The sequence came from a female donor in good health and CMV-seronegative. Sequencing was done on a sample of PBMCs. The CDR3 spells CASSLGGVDYGYTF. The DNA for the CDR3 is TGTGCCAGCAGCTTGGGGGGAGTTGACTATGGCTACACCTTC. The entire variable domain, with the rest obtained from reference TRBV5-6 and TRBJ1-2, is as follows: DAGVTQSPTHLIKTRGQQVTLRCSPKSGHDTVSWYQQALGQGPQFIFQYYEEEERQRGNFPDRFSGHQFPNYSSELNVNALLLGDSALYLCASSLGGVDYGYTFGSGTRLTVV.